These T cell receptor beta chains were read from a single sample in a study of T cells in Graves' hyperthyroidism and ophthalmopathy. One entry per CDR3 protein results from TCRdb running MiXCR on the multiplex PCR reads. Of roughly 300,000 distinct CDR3 sequences listed, less than 30% were seen once; the top ten hold roughly a quarter. Sequencing was carried out using blood. The receptors derive from a man between 35 and 55 years old with Graves' hyperthyroidism that later progressed to Graves' ophthalmopathy. Both conserved end residues are part of each CDR3. D genes are given only for firm matches. The listing skips clone size in some rows; elsewhere it reads once, few, many or a size class.

clone_size cdr3_length d_call j_call v_call cdr3_aa cdr3_nt
. 12 . TRBJ1-1 TRBV12-3/TRBV12-4 CASRSRVAEAFF TGTGCCAGCAGGAGCAGGGTAGCTGAAGCTTTCTTT
. 14 . TRBJ2-5 TRBV19 CASIGVGRWETQYF TGTGCCAGTATTGGCGTTGGGAGATGGGAGACCCAGTACTTC
many 16 TRBD2 TRBJ2-7 TRBV28 CASSPHTSGRDYEQYF TGTGCCAGCAGTCCCCACACTAGCGGGAGAGACTACGAGCAGTACTTC
. 12 . TRBJ2-2 TRBV24-1 CATSFNTGELFF TGTGCCACCAGTTTTAACACCGGGGAGCTGTTTTTT
. 11 . TRBJ1-1 TRBV20-1 CSAVWTDEAFF TGCAGTGCGGTCTGGACGGATGAAGCTTTCTTT
many 15 . TRBJ2-7 TRBV20-1 CSARATTGRAYEQYF TGCAGTGCTAGGGCTACAACGGGACGGGCCTACGAGCAGTACTTC
. 19 . TRBJ2-5 TRBV12-3/TRBV12-4 CASSSDLRQNALLQETQYF TGTGCCAGCAGTTCCGATCTTAGACAGAACGCACTGCTTCAAGAGACCCAGTACTTC
. 13 TRBD1 TRBJ1-2 TRBV29-1 CSVDPGQTYGYTF TGCAGCGTCGACCCGGGACAGACTTATGGCTACACCTTC
many 15 TRBD1 TRBJ1-3 TRBV3-1 CASSNRGRSGNTIYF TGTGCCAGCAGCAACAGGGGCCGCTCTGGAAACACCATATATTTT
many 12 . TRBJ2-5 TRBV6-1 CASSAAQETQYF TGTGCCAGCAGTGCAGCCCAAGAGACCCAGTACTTC
. 16 TRBD2 TRBJ2-5 TRBV20-1 CSASTAGGRYEETQYF TGCAGTGCTAGTACTGCGGGAGGAAGGTATGAAGAGACCCAGTACTTC
many 14 . TRBJ1-2 TRBV10-3 CAISESGTIYGYTF TGTGCCATCAGTGAGTCGGGCACGATCTATGGCTACACCTTC
. 14 . TRBJ1-1 TRBV12-3/TRBV12-4 CASSRRREIPEAFF TGTGCCAGCAGCAGGCGGCGGGAGATCCCTGAAGCTTTCTTT
many 16 . TRBJ1-5 TRBV7-8 CASSNDRTSRNQPQHF TGTGCCAGCAGCAACGACCGGACGAGCCGGAATCAGCCCCAGCATTTT